This T cell receptor beta chain was retrieved from a study of T cells in tumors after PD-1 blockade (dated by TCRdb to the late 2010s). Background on the whole study: Prior checkpoint blockade, systemic immunosuppressant use, and recent radiotherapy or other anti-cancer therapy within 4 weeks were grounds for patient exclusion. Treatment consisted of either cemiplimab 350 mg every 2 weeks or pembrolizumab 200 mg every 3 weeks. While on anti-PD-1 treatment, some of the patients also continued taking daily vismodegib 150 mg. On average, tumor samples had about 27,000 TCR templates (range roughly 550-100,000) and thousands of unique clonotypes, about 21-fold deeper than single-cell TCR sequencing. Paired single-cell RNA and TCR sequencing was done in the study on site-matched tumors from patients with BCC or SCC, both before and after anti-PD-1 therapy. RECIST version 1.1 was used to assess clinical response.

The immunoSEQ platform was used to carry out deep TCRbeta sequencing. The study's processing was this. Only productive rearrangements were exported from the immunoSEQ Analyzer for downstream analysis. A two-sided binomial test at Bonferroni-corrected P below 0.01 was used to call clones with significant expansion or contraction between timepoints. T cell phenotypes were assigned to bulk TCRbeta clonotypes by matching to single-cell RNA+TCR-seq clones sharing the same TCRbeta sequence. Using bulk TCR sequencing data, clone enrichment in tumor was calculated by dividing a clone's tumor frequency by the same clone's PBMC frequency. TCRs were sorted with GLIPH into specificity groups, meaning clusters of distinct TCRs that share CDR3 motifs and likely recognize common antigens. As stored in TCRdb, this immuneACCESS dataset retains in-frame rearrangements with V and J assigned. A fraction of the clones does not appear; measured against another copy, unresolved V genes explain less than half of the discrepancy, and the remainder lacks a known reason. V and J calls and clone size are copied from that table; D and trimming were computed from the DNA. Counted in this sample were a few thousand clones; about 70% of them appeared once. Less than 20% of the sample is in the top ten clones.

Overall study outcomes, separate from this receptor: The source of novel T cell clones was not identified and could include lymphoid organs or rare unexpanded clones within the tumor or its periphery. Exhausted CD8+ clones expanded after therapy were mostly novel clonotypes undetected pre-treatment, suggesting clonal replacement rather than reinvigoration of pre-existing clones. About 41% of tumor TCR clonotypes were found in blood, and some novel exhausted tumor clones appeared in pre-treatment blood, suggesting peripheral recruitment. Clonal replacement was observed only between pre- and post-treatment samples and not between two pre-treatment samples, a pattern that was regarded as arguing against biopsy timing or location artifacts.

According to the study, the label for this sample's time point signals: before anti-PD-1 therapy. Site-matched tumor biopsies were taken from the same primary tumor before and after PD-1 blockade. For bulk TCRbeta sequencing, genomic DNA was extracted from tumor biopsies or peripheral blood, and input amounts ranged from roughly 600 ng to 6,500 ng. Leftover biopsy material went through bulk TCRbeta sequencing, with the goal of boosting sensitivity for rare clonotypes relative to single-cell TCR sequencing. Histologically proven advanced or metastatic basal or squamous cell carcinoma was present in all patients, all of whom were poor candidates for surgical resection. Of the approximately 10 patients making up the basal cell carcinoma cohort, 8 or 9 underwent bulk tumor TCR sequencing. Fresh biopsies were taken from the primary tumor site, and part of the biopsy material was kept in RNAlater for exome and bulk TCR sequencing.

Notes on this clone: Its antigen specificity is not known. Per-base qualities were not stored, and no clone one base away is much larger.

Trimmed from V: 0 bases; trimmed from J: 1 base; junction bases lacking a gene match: 2. The germline V gene supplies CDR1 MRHNA and CDR2 SNTAGT. The CDR3 measures 16 amino acids from cysteine to phenylalanine. Only the CDR3 DNA is retained, 48 bases long and in frame from the first base. This clonotype was sampled from a human donor with basal cell carcinoma. The specimen comprised tumor tissue, sampled before anti-PD-1 treatment. Rearrangement joined TRBV6-4 to TRBJ2-3; 9 middle bases align to TRBD2. CDR3 region: CASSDSASGGTDTQYF. In nucleotide form, the sequence is TGTGCCAGCAGTGACTCGGCTAGCGGGGGCACAGATACGCAGTATTTT.